This T cell receptor beta chain was found in a study of T cells after yellow fever vaccination. The length of the CDR3 is 14 residues. Germline V gene sequence: CDR1 SGHRS, CDR2 YFSETQ. In regard to this clonotype: A single base separates this from a much larger clone, so it may be a read error.

TCRdb recomputed calls from the 5' RACE reads with MiXCR, one row per CDR3 protein. The data show some 49,000 distinct CDR3 sequences, with 5% to 8% seen just once and more than 9% held by the top ten. This clonotype was sampled from a man younger than 40 who received the YFV17D yellow fever vaccine. Sequenced here: PBMCs, either bulk or a sorted T-cell subset (CD4+, CD8+, memory, or dextramer-sorted; not recorded which), sampled 45 days after the yellow fever booster vaccination. J is TRBJ2-3 and V is TRBV5-1; unclear D gene. The CDR3: CASRLETSTDTQYF. The CDR3 bases are TGCGCCAGCAGATTGGAAACTAGCACAGATACGCAGTATTTT.